This entry is about one T cell receptor beta chain. Its antigen is not known. The data originate from a study of regulatory T cells in long-lasting Graves disease. Study results and caveats: Persistent disease was associated with favored TRBV28 usage and with favored use of TRBJ1-2 and TRBJ2-5. Sample size was small, which may have lowered accuracy.

Library construction for TCR beta used iRepertoire HTBI primers and Arm-PCR of CDR3 regions. TCRdb fed the multiplex PCR reads into MiXCR, producing one record per CDR3 protein. The sample records hundreds of thousands of distinct CDR3 sequences, about 20% being singletons. The V end was cut by 4 bases, the J end by 4 bases, with 10 bases between. This CDR3 spans 14 amino acids. The germline CDR1 and CDR2 sequences are MDHEN and SYDVKM. Time point described: persistent/refractory GD, antithyroid drugs over 5 years with positive TRAb. Extracted PBMC RNA gave rise to the TCR library. Each of the patients was recruited from an endocrinology department situated in Xi'an, China. A blood draw put about 8.2 milliliters of peripheral blood into EDTA tubes.

This sequence originates from a female donor with Graves disease. Sequencing used peripheral blood mononuclear cells (PBMCs), obtained when the disease was refractory, from a patient treated with antithyroid drugs. The rearrangement links TRBV28 to TRBJ2-2; TRBD1 might be the D (5 bases). The CDR3: CASSYTGSTGELFF. The CDR3 DNA reads TGTGCCAGCAGTTACACAGGAAGCACCGGGGAGCTGTTTTTT. Full variable domain (remainder filled in from reference TRBV28 and TRBJ2-2): DVKVTQSSRYLVKRTGEKVFLECVQDMDHENMFWYRQDPGLGLRLIYFSYDVKMKEKGDIPEGYSVSREKKERFSLILESASTNQTSMYLCASSYTGSTGELFFGEGSRLTVL.